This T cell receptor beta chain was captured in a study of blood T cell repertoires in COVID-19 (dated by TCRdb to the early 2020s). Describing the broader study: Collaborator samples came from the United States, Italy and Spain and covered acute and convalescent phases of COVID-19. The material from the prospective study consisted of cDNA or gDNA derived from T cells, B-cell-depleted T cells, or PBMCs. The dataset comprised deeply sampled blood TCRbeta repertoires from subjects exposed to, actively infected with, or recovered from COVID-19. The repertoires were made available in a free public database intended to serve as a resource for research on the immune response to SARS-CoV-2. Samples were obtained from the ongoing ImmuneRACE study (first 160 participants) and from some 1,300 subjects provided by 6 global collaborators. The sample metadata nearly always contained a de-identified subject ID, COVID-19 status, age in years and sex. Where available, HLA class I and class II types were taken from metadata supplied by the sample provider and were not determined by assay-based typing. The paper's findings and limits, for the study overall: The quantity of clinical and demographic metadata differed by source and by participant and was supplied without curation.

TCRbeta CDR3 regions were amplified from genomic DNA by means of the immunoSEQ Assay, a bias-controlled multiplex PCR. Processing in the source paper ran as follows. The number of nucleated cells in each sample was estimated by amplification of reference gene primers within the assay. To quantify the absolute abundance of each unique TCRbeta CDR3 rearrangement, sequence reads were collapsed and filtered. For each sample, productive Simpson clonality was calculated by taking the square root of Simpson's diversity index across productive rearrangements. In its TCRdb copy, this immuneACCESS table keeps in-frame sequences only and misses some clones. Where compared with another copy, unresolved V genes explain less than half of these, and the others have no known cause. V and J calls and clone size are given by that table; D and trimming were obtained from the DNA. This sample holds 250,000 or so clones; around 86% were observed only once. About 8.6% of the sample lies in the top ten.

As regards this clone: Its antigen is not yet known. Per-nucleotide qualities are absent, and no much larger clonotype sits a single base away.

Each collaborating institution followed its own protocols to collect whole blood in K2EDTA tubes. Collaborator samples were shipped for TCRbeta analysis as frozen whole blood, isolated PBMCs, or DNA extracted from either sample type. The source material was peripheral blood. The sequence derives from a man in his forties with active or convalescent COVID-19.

At the DNA level, the sequence is TGTGCCAGCAGTTACGTTGCTCGGGGGGGCACTGAAGCTTTCTTT. This translates into CASSYVARGGTEAFF. The sequence is built from TRBV6-5 and TRBJ1-1, and perhaps TRBD1 as D gene, on 5 matching bases. Including the terminal cysteine and phenylalanine, the CDR3 comprises 15 residues. The DNA shown is the 45-base CDR3, in frame from base 1. The junction carries 14 bases between V and J, which are trimmed by 2 bases and 4 bases respectively. In the germline V gene, CDR1 corresponds to MNHEY and CDR2 to SVGAGI.